This T cell receptor (beta chain) was identified during a study of OX40 agonist ivuxolimab in advanced cancers. General study points: Clonal expansion was among the lowest in partial responders at 0.1-3.0 mg/kg, especially CD8+. Researchers report that CD8+ T cells had, on average, more expanded clones than CD4+.

Autoimmune disease history or systemic immunosuppression excluded patients. The CDR3 consists of 16 residues. Trimming at V came to 4 bases and at J to 2 bases, leaving 7 bases not matched to a gene. Per the germline V gene, CDR1 is SGHTS and CDR2 is YDEGEE. The data were produced by immunoSEQ multiplex PCR, yet TCRdb's version contains in-frame clones alone and is incomplete. The data show tens of thousands of clones, with around nine tenths seen just once and 2.5% to 3% held by the top ten. Worth noting for this clone: Antigen specificity is unknown.

Sequenced material: CD4+ or CD8+ T cells sorted from blood, taken in a trial of the OX40 agonist ivuxolimab. The receptor comes from an adult with an advanced solid tumor such as melanoma, head and neck, liver or kidney cancer. The V gene is TRBV5-8, the J gene TRBJ2-3, with 10 bases lining up with TRBD2. The CDR3 region has the DNA TGTGCCAGCAGCCGAGCCCTAGCGGGGGCCACAGATACGCAGTATTTT. The encoded protein is CASSRALAGATDTQYF.